This T cell receptor (beta chain) was sequenced in a study of OX40 agonist ivuxolimab in advanced cancers. A note on the overall study: Ivuxolimab was an agonistic, fully human IgG2 monoclonal antibody directed against OX40 (CD134), a costimulatory receptor. Intravenous ivuxolimab was administered to patients every 2 weeks at six dose levels: 0.01, 0.1, 0.3, 1.5, 3 and 10 mg/kg. Of the approximately 54 patients in dose escalation, 19 had hepatocellular carcinoma, about 15 had melanoma, 9 had renal cell carcinoma and 9 had head and neck cancer. The dose-escalation cohort was around 83% male with a mean age of about 60 years, ranging from roughly 20 to 80. Prior anti-PD-1, anti-PD-L1 or anti-CTLA-4 therapy was permitted, and checkpoint inhibitors had been received by 30% to 40% of dose-escalation patients. Partial responses were achieved by three dose-escalation patients, of whom one had hepatocellular carcinoma and two had cutaneous melanoma. Peripheral TCRbeta sequencing aimed to test whether ivuxolimab altered TCR sequence diversity and caused clonal T-cell expansion. The paper describes the monotherapy dose-escalation part (N ≈ 49 patients) of the phase I trial of ivuxolimab. Results and caveats for the whole study, not just this receptor: After ivuxolimab, CD8+ T cells had more expanded clones than CD4+ T cells on average. At doses of 0.1 to 3.0 mg/kg, clonal expansion of both CD4+ and CD8+ T cells in blood was seen between baseline and week 6. Low levels of normalized T-cell clonal expansion were also shown by some nonresponding patients. Which antigens the clonally expanded peripheral T cells were specific for was not determined. Partial responders in the 0.1-3.0 mg/kg groups had among the lowest normalized peripheral clonal expansion, especially among CD8+ T cells.

Patients with a history of autoimmune disease or receiving systemic immunosuppression were excluded from the trial. Peripheral blood for TCR sequencing was collected from all dose cohorts at baseline, on cycle 4 day 1, and on cycle 7 day 1. Samples were obtained from an open-label, multicenter, first-in-human phase I dose-escalation trial of ivuxolimab. Adults with locally advanced or metastatic melanoma, renal cell carcinoma, hepatocellular carcinoma or head and neck squamous cell carcinoma were enrolled in the trial. Before TCR sequencing, CD4+ T cells and CD8+ T cells were sorted from peripheral blood as separate populations. The CDR3 sequence holds 13 residues, the cysteine and phenylalanine included. Only the CDR3 DNA stays, 39 bases, in frame from base 1. CDR1 SGHNT and CDR2 YENEEA were looked up in the germline V gene. A distance of 12 bases separates the germline ends of V and J, which lose 5 bases and 5 bases respectively.

As regards this clone: The antigen it recognizes is unknown. Per-base qualities were not stored, and no clone one base away is much larger.

To sequence the TCRbeta CDR3 region, genomic DNA was isolated from the sorted cells. TCRbeta CDR3 regions were sequenced using the immunoSEQ Assay. In TCRdb, the immuneACCESS table is reduced to in-frame sequences with V and J assigned. These tables do not hold every clone; where another copy was compared, an unresolved V gene accounts for under half, and the others remain unexplained. The sample contains 55,000 to 85,000 clones, 86% of them found a single time. 0.75% of the sample goes to the ten largest clones. This chain joins TRBV11-3 to TRBJ2-5; tentative D gene TRBD2, with 5 bases matching. This sequence originates from an adult with an advanced solid tumor such as melanoma, head and neck, liver or kidney cancer. The sample was CD4+ or CD8+ T cells sorted from blood, taken in a trial of the OX40 agonist ivuxolimab. The CDR3 protein is CASSRRGSETQYF. The DNA reads as follows: TGTGCCAGCAGCCGAAGAGGGTCGGAGACCCAGTACTTC.